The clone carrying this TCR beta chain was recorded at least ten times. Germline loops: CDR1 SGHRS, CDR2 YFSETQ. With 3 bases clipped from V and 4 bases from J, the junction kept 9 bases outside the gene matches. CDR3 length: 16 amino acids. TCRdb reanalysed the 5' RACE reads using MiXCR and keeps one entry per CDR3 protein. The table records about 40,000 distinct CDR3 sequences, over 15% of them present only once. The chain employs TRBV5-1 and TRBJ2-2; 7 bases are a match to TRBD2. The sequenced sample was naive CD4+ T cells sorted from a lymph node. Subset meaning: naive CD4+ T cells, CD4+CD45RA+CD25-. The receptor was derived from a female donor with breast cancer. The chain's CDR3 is CASSSVGGMPTGELFF. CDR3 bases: TGCGCCAGCAGCTCGGTGGGGGGGATGCCCACCGGGGAGCTGTTTTTT.